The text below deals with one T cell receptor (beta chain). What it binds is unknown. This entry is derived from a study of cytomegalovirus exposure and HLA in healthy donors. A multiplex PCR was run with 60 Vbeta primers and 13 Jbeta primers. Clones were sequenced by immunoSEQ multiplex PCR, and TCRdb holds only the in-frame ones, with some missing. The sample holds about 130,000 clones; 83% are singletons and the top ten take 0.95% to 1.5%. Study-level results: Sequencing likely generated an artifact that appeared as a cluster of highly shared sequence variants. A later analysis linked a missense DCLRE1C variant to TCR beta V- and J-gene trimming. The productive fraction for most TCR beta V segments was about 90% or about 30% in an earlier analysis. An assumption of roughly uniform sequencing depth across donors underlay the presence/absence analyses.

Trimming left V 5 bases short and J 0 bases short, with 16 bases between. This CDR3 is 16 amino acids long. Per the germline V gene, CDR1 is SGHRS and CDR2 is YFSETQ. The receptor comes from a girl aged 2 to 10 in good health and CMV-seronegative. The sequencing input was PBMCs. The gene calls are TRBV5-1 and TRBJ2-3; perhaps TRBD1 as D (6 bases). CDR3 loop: CASSNSGQGSTDTQYF. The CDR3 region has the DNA TGCGCCAGCAGTAATAGTGGGCAGGGGAGCACAGATACGCAGTATTTT.